This T cell receptor beta chain is drawn from a study of long-term antiretroviral therapy in people with HIV (dated by TCRdb to the early 2020s). For the study in its entirety: The earliest samples were collected approximately a decade before the 2015 WHO recommendation for immediate ART, a period when ART was typically delayed until CD4 counts fell. A retrospective serial study tested whether ART initiation and durable HIV suppression were associated with changes in peripheral blood TRB repertoire composition and diversity. The cohort contributed about 200 cryopreserved PBMC samples from a few dozen adults with confirmed HIV infection, collected serially over a mean of approximately 6 years (range 1-12). Of the roughly 30 participants with HIV, roughly twelve were female. No cross-contamination during QIAcube processing was seen in test extractions of a monoclonal T-cell line run alongside around 34 polyclonal samples. What the work shows at the level of the full study, not this receptor alone: The samples span the years 2004 to 2017, and the ART regimens used at that time may not be as effective as current regimens. Starting ART was linked to a significant rise in TRB diversity, yet even after long-term ART the diversity remained significantly lower than in transplant donor controls. Inferences about post-ART repertoire changes were limited because no data were available on ART adherence, viral resistance or therapy changes. Unsorted PBMC were profiled instead of sorted CD4+ and CD8+ T cells because pre-ART samples had limited cell numbers. Narrower CDR3 length ranges were observed in HIV repertoires than in controls, and an antigen-experienced repertoire with only a slight naive shift after ART was suggested by the network structure. Expanded TRB clones identified before ART initiation dominated the repertoire at all time points, although this dominance fluctuated and declined in many PLHIV after ART. Since PBMC availability was limited, sequencing covered only the TCR beta chain, with no alpha chain pairing.

To be included, a participant needed at least one PBMC sample from before ART initiation plus at least two post-ART samples. All participants with HIV were treated in the United States of America. Before DNA extraction, cryopreserved samples containing about 0.9-10 million PBMC were thawed and washed. At the time of the earliest PBMC sample, participants with HIV were aged between about 23 and 54 years. Per participant, PBMC samples came from 1-4 timepoints prior to ART initiation and 2-8 timepoints following ART initiation, for a median of 7 samples. Serial HIV viral load, CD4+ T-cell count, ART history and demographic data were obtained for every participant. Using a Qiagen kit on a QIAcube, genomic DNA was extracted from unsorted PBMC, with samples processed in batches of 12. The immunoSEQ hsTCRB v3.0 assay was used at survey level resolution to sequence the TRB variable region. The targeted TRB sequencing depth was roughly 40,000-55,000 T-cell genomes per sample. TRB libraries were pooled and sequenced on an Illumina MiSeq using a v3 150-cycle kit. Regarding the original processing steps: Analysis of repertoires was carried out in R inside a reproducible Nextflow workflow spanning QC, data transformation and analysis. LymphoSeq2, an R package for exploring AIRR-Seq data, was used to implement the custom analyses. After excluding a handful of samples that yielded fewer than 5000 total TRB sequences, approximately 180 HIV repertoires remained for analysis. Among the roughly 180 retained HIV repertoires, approximately 61 were collected before ART initiation and roughly 130 after ART initiation. Repertoires were downsampled to 5000 TRB nucleotide sequences, with summary statistics averaged over 100 downsampling iterations. Only TRB sequences with CDR3 regions of at least seven amino acids were retained for analysis. A Shannon entropy-derived clonality score and the Gini coefficient were used to measure diversity. In the repertoire networks, any two of the top 5000 CDR3 amino acid sequences were connected whenever the two sequences differed by an edit distance of one. GLIPH2 predicted antigen specificity groups and MHC restriction for TRB CDR3 amino acid sequences. To flag known associations with CMV, EBV, HIV or tissue antigens, CDR3 amino acid sequences were compared against VDJdb and McPAS-TCR. Pre-ART, post-ART and control groups were compared with Wilcoxon signed-rank tests and Holm-Bonferroni correction. Here the immuneACCESS table is served through TCRdb, limited to in-frame sequences with V and J called. Missing clones are a known gap in these copies; in checked studies unresolved V genes cover under half, and the rest lacks a known reason. V, J and clone size derive from that table, while D and trimming were established from the DNA sequence. In this sample the table shows about 21,000 clones, roughly 80% of which occur a single time. The ten biggest clones cover around 5% of the sample.

This clone was counted a few times. Its antigen remains unidentified. There are no base qualities to consult, and no much larger clone falls within one base. The source material was unsorted PBMCs, sampled 0.2 years after starting antiretroviral therapy. This TCR came from a woman aged 25 to 39 with HIV.

The nucleotide sequence is given as TGTGCCAGCAGCTTAGGGGGGATGTCAGATACGCAGTATTTT. Translated, this gives CASSLGGMSDTQYF. The chain uses TRBV7-2 and TRBJ2-3; the D call is possibly TRBD1 or TRBD2, each sharing 5 bases. Trimming costs V 1 base and J 4 bases, and their ends lie 9 bases apart. Counted from cysteine to phenylalanine, this CDR3 has 14 amino acids. The kept DNA is CDR3 alone, 42 bases in frame from the first base. The germline V gene provides CDR1 SGHTA and CDR2 FQGNSA.